This record concerns one T cell receptor beta chain sequence. Seattle's enrolled individuals joined amid active infection and were then monitored longitudinally. These data are taken from a study of blood T cell repertoires in COVID-19. For the study at large: Sample material is recorded as cDNA or gDNA derived from T cells, B-cell-depleted T cells, or PBMCs.

There are 14 residues in the CDR3. Trimming left V 1 base short and J 0 bases short, with 9 bases between. CDR1 is GTSNPN and CDR2 is SVGIG in the germline V gene (reference sequence). Methods used by the authors: Cell counts per sample came from amplifying reference gene primers. Assay used: immunoSEQ multiplex PCR; TCRdb lists only in-frame clones, some missing. That table gives V, J and clone size, and the DNA gave D and trimming. The table has tens of thousands of clones, roughly 84% seen once. V is TRBV30 and J is TRBJ1-1; D unclear. Sequenced input: peripheral blood. The clonotype comes from a man aged 50-60 years with COVID-19, enrolled during active disease. Written as DNA, the CDR3 is TGTGCCTGGAGTGCAGGAAGACTGAACACTGAAGCTTTCTTT. This encodes CAWSAGRLNTEAFF.